The 10 T cell receptor beta chains given below trace back to one sample, sequenced in a study of long-term antiretroviral therapy in people with HIV. The assay used was immunoSEQ (version v3.0), run at survey level. This table comes from immunoSEQ multiplex PCR, and its TCRdb copy is limited to in-frame clones, with some not included. The sample contains about 30,000 clones, approximately 78% of which appear only once. The sequencing used unsorted PBMCs, collected 1.5 years before starting antiretroviral therapy. The receptors derive from a man between 18 and 29 years old with HIV.

V is TRBV9 and J is TRBJ2-7, with 9 bases that match TRBD2. Germline V gene sequence: CDR1 SGDLS, CDR2 YYNGEE. The trim removed 2 bases at V and 4 bases at J, leaving 7 bases unmatched. The CDR3 loop spans 15 amino acids. The CDR3 loop is CASSVGTSRPYEQYF. In DNA, the CDR3 is TGTGCCAGCAGCGTTGGGACTAGCCGTCCTTACGAGCAGTACTTC.

V is TRBV21-1 and J is TRBJ2-2. TRBV21-1 is recorded as a pseudogene. This CDR3 contains 15 residues. The DNA of the CDR3 is TGTGCCAGCAGCAAAATGGAGAATGGGGGCGGGGAGCTGTTTTTT. It codes for CASSKMENGGGELFF.

The rearrangement joins TRBV29-1 to TRBJ2-2; weak D call: TRBD1 (5 bases). The CDR3 covers 13 residues. V was shortened by 5 bases and J by 1 base, with 8 bases between the two germline ends. Germline lookup yields CDR1 SQVTM and CDR2 ANQGSEA. DNA for the CDR3: TGCAGCGTTCAAGGACAGAACACCGGGGAGCTGTTTTTT. It is translated as CSVQGQNTGELFF.

This clone was counted a few times. The chain uses TRBV19 and TRBJ2-7; D assignment may be TRBD1 or TRBD2 (5 bases each). V lost 5 bases, J lost 1 base, and 15 bases lay in between. The CDR3 covers 15 residues. Germline CDR1 and CDR2: LNHDA and SQIVND (reference sequence). Written as DNA, the CDR3 is TGTGCCAGTAGTGCCTCCGGGACGGGTTCCTACGAGCAGTACTTC. It codes for CASSASGTGSYEQYF.

This chain connects TRBV28 to TRBJ2-1, with a weak D call TRBD1 (6 bases). Trimming took 6 bases from V and 0 from J, leaving 12 bases between them. Germline V gene lookup returns CDR1 MDHEN and CDR2 SYDVKM. The CDR3 runs to 15 residues. For the CDR3, the DNA is TGTGCCAGCAGCAACAGGGTTAGCTCCTACAATGAGCAGTTCTTC. It specifies CASSNRVSSYNEQFF.

The DNA for the CDR3 is TGTGCCAGCAGCGTTGGCCATGAGCAGTTCTTC. Amino acid sequence: CASSVGHEQFF. The chain links TRBV9 to TRBJ2-1, with no clear D. This CDR3 contains 11 residues. V lost 2 bases and J lost 8, with 5 bases in between. CDR1 SGDLS and CDR2 YYNGEE come from the germline V gene.

This clone has only one observation. The rearrangement uses TRBV28 and TRBJ1-2; perhaps TRBD1 as D (5 bases). V was pared by 2 bases and J by 2 bases, with 12 bases between. CDR1 MDHEN and CDR2 SYDVKM come from the germline V gene. The CDR3 has 15 residues. CDR3: CASSLAGTLNYGYTF. CDR3 bases: TGTGCCAGCAGTTTAGCCGGGACTTTGAACTATGGCTACACCTTC.

J is TRBJ2-7 and V is TRBV6-5, with 7 bases that match TRBD1. V was pared by 6 bases and J by 3 bases, with 5 bases of the junction left unmatched. Germline-derived CDR1 and CDR2 are MNHEY and SVGAGI. There are 13 residues in the CDR3. The CDR3: CASRQDRFYEQYF. The CDR3 region has the DNA TGTGCCAGCAGGCAGGACAGGTTCTACGAGCAGTACTTC.

This chain joins TRBV11-2 and TRBJ1-6, with 9 bases lining up with TRBD1. Germline V gives CDR1 SGHAT, CDR2 FQNNGV. CDR3 length equals 16 residues. With 5 bases clipped from V and 5 bases from J, the junction kept 7 bases outside the gene matches. For the CDR3, the DNA is TGTGCCAGCAGCCTCACAGGGGGCGGTGATAATTCACCCCTCCACTTT. It is translated as CASSLTGGGDNSPLHF.

The genes are TRBV5-1 and TRBJ2-1; D may be TRBD1 (5 bases). Between the trimmed V and J ends, which lost 0 bases and 4 bases, there was a span of 8 bases. The CDR3 is made up of 14 amino acids. The germline gives CDR1 SGHRS, CDR2 YFSETQ. CDR3 sequence reads: CASSLADSYNEQFF. The CDR3 coding sequence is TGCGCCAGCAGCTTGGCCGACAGTTACAATGAGCAGTTCTTC.